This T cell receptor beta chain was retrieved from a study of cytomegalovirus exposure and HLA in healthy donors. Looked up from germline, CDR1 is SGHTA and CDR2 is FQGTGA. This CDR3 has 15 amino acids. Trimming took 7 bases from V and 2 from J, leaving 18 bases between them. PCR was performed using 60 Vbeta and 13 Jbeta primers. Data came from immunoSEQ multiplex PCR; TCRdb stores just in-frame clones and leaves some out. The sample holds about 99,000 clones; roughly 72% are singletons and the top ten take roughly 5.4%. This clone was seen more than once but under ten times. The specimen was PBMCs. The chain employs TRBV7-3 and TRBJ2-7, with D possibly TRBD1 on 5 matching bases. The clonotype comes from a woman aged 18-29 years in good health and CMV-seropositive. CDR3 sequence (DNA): TGTGCCAGCAACTTTAACTCCAGACAGACCTACGAGCAGTACTTC. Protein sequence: CASNFNSRQTYEQYF. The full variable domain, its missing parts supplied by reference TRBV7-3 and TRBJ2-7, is GAGVSQTPSNKVTEKGKYVELRCDPISGHTALYWYRQSLGQGPEFLIYFQGTGAADDSGLPNDRFFAVRPEGSVSTLKIQRTERGDSAVYLCASNFNSRQTYEQYFGPGTRLTVT.